Listed here is a single T cell receptor beta chain. Its antigen is unknown. Between the trimmed V and J ends, which lost 1 base and 0 bases, there was a span of 9 bases. This CDR3 is 15 amino acids long. Germline V gives CDR1 SGHVS, CDR2 FQNEAQ. The data were obtained in a study of CD8 T cells in ankylosing spondylitis. General study results and limits: Disease-linked clones reportedly concentrated significantly in matched ankylosing spondylitis synovial fluid. In ankylosing spondylitis blood, a motif of about 8 highly homologous TCR beta variants appeared characteristic.

TCRdb analysed the 5' RACE reads with MiXCR anew, one entry per CDR3 protein. The sample includes over 600,000 distinct CDR3 sequences, roughly 20% seen only once; the top ten take about 20%. The sequenced material came from blood, either unsorted or a sorted T cell fraction (not recorded which). The receptor's source is a male donor with ankylosing spondylitis. The rearrangement uses TRBV7-8 and TRBJ1-2; D remains unclear. The CDR3 region has the DNA TGTGCCAGCAGCTTAGTGGAAATAGCTAACTATGGCTACACCTTC. This sequence encodes CASSLVEIANYGYTF. The variable domain in full, with the rest retrieved from reference TRBV7-8 and TRBJ1-2, is GAGVSQSPRYKVAKRGQDVALRCDPISGHVSLFWYQQALGQGPEFLTYFQNEAQLDKSGLPSDRFFAERPEGSVSTLKIQRTQQEDSAVYLCASSLVEIANYGYTFGSGTRLTVV.